The 26 T cell receptor beta chains reported below all come from one sample, sequenced in a study of regulatory T cells in long-lasting Graves disease. Described time point: newly diagnosed GD, antithyroid drugs for less than 3 months. After RNA was extracted from PBMCs, the TCR library was made from it. Researchers made TCR beta libraries by using iRepertoire HTBI primers and running Arm-PCR on CDR3 regions. TCRdb reprocessed the multiplex PCR reads with MiXCR, giving one entry per CDR3 protein. The sample shows over 350,000 distinct CDR3 sequences, 14% of them seen only once. The same sample was also studied in work on T cells in Graves' hyperthyroidism and ophthalmopathy.

Sequenced material: peripheral blood mononuclear cells (PBMCs), taken at new diagnosis, from a patient treated with antithyroid drugs. The receptors here all came from a woman between 45 and 60 years old with Graves disease.

This clonotype was recorded at least ten times. The chain employs TRBV20-1 and TRBJ2-7, with a possible D match to TRBD1 (6 bases). Germline-derived CDR1 and CDR2 are DFQATT and SNEGSKA (reference sequence). V was clipped by 3 bases and J by 5 bases, with 14 bases between them. The length of the CDR3 is 13 residues. The CDR3 sequence: CSARAVNRDEQYF. In nucleotides, the CDR3 is TGCAGTGCTAGGGCGGTAAACAGGGACGAGCAGTACTTC.

This clonotype was observed at least ten times. The rearrangement links TRBV27 to TRBJ2-2, with TRBD2 identical over 10 bases. CDR3 length: 16 amino acids. Germline V lookup: CDR1 MNHEY, CDR2 SMNVEV (reference sequence). Trimming took 2 bases from V and 7 from J; bases not matched to a gene: 7. Written as DNA, the CDR3 is TGTGCCAGCAGTTTACTAGCGGGAGCTGAGGGCGGGGAGCTGTTTTTT. As protein: CASSLLAGAEGGELFF.

This clonotype was picked up many times. The genes are TRBV13 and TRBJ2-7; possibly TRBD1 or TRBD2 for D (5 bases each). Trimming took off 3 bases at V and 4 bases at J, with 10 bases between the two ends. The germline V gene has CDR1 PRHDT and CDR2 FYEKMQ (reference sequence). The CDR3 contains 13 residues. This CDR3 is CASSFNGAYEQYF. In DNA form, the CDR3 reads TGTGCCAGCAGCTTTAACGGGGCGTACGAGCAGTACTTC.

The sample holds many counts of this clonotype. The chain carries TRBV28 and TRBJ2-1; D ambiguous. CDR3 size: 14 residues. Germline V lookup: CDR1 MDHEN, CDR2 SYDVKM. Deletions cut 6 bases from V and 0 bases from J, with 9 bases between. The CDR3 DNA is TGTGCCAGCAGCCGATTGACCTCCTACAATGAGCAGTTCTTC. Translation: CASSRLTSYNEQFF.

The sample holds a few counts of this clonotype. The V gene is TRBV19, the J gene TRBJ2-1, with 10 bases matching TRBD2. Unmatched junction bases numbered 18, after V lost 4 bases and J lost 6 bases. Germline assignment: CDR1 LNHDA and CDR2 SQIVND (reference sequence). The CDR3 length is 19 residues. As DNA, the CDR3 is TGTGCCAGTAGTACCCTAAAAAAAATAGCGGGAGGCCGTCCCAATGAGCAGTTCTTC. Protein sequence: CASSTLKKIAGGRPNEQFF.

The V gene is TRBV7-9, the J gene TRBJ1-4; D remains unclear. The CDR3 loop spans 14 amino acids. Germline CDR1 and CDR2: SEHNR and FQNEAQ (reference sequence). Trimming shortened V by 2 bases and J by 5 bases, and 9 bases separated the two germline ends. The CDR3 sequence: CASSLMAVNEKLFF. CDR3 sequence (DNA): TGTGCCAGCAGCTTAATGGCAGTAAATGAAAAACTGTTTTTT.

V is TRBV12-3 or TRBV12-4 and J is TRBJ2-5, with D possibly being TRBD1 (6 bases). This CDR3 is 13 amino acids long. Trimming pared 6 bases from V and 5 bases from J, leaving 13 bases between. The CDR3 coding sequence is TGTGCCAGCAGCGAACAGGGTTCCGAGACCCAGTACTTC. Amino acids: CASSEQGSETQYF.

The J gene is TRBJ1-4, the V gene TRBV6-1, with 8 bases fitting TRBD1. Germline V gene sequence: CDR1 MNHNS, CDR2 SASEGT. CDR3 length: 14 residues. Unmatched junction bases numbered 7, after V lost 6 bases and J lost 7 bases. For the CDR3, the DNA is TGTGCCAGCAGCCCCAGGGGGCTGGGTGAAAAACTGTTTTTT. As protein: CASSPRGLGEKLFF.

This rearrangement joins TRBV6-1 to TRBJ2-5; D uncertain. The CDR3 has 13 amino acids. Germline CDR1 reads MNHNS; CDR2 reads SASEGT. Trimming left V 3 bases short and J 3 bases short, with 8 bases between. CDR3 bases: TGTGCCAGCAGTGAGGGGATGGAAGAGACCCAGTACTTC. Its protein is CASSEGMEETQYF.

At least ten counts were recorded for this clonotype. The rearrangement uses TRBV18 and TRBJ2-1; D not resolved. CDR3 length equals 13 residues. Germline CDR1 reads KGHSH; CDR2 reads LQKENI. Trimming left V 5 bases short and J 5 bases short, with 10 bases between. The CDR3, as DNA: TGTGCCAGCTCATATGAAGGGAACAATGAGCAGTTCTTC. It translates to CASSYEGNNEQFF.

This clonotype came up a few times. V is TRBV15 and J is TRBJ2-7; the match to TRBD2 covers 10 bases. The V segment lost 1 base and the J segment 7 bases; nucleotides outside the gene matches: 4. Looked up from germline, CDR1 is LNHNV and CDR2 is YYDKDF (reference sequence). This CDR3 region has 14 residues. The CDR3 protein is CATSRGAGGEEQYF. Here the CDR3 DNA reads TGTGCCACCAGCAGAGGAGCGGGAGGGGAAGAGCAGTACTTC.

The chain is built from TRBV3-1 and TRBJ1-3; a weak D match, TRBD1 (5 bases). From germline, CDR1 is LGHDT and CDR2 YNNKEL (reference sequence). The length of the CDR3 is 16 residues. Trimming took 4 bases from V and 0 from J, leaving 13 bases between them. Written as DNA, the CDR3 is TGTGCCAGCAGCCCCCTGGGGGTGAGCTCTGGAAACACCATATATTTT. Translated: CASSPLGVSSGNTIYF. Full variable domain (remainder filled in from reference TRBV3-1 and TRBJ1-3): DTAVSQTPKYLVTQMGNDKSIKCEQNLGHDTMYWYKQDSKKFLKIMFSYNNKELIINETVPNRFSPKSPDKAHLNLHINSLELGDSAVYFCASSPLGVSSGNTIYFGEGSWLTVV.

This clonotype came up many times. The chain couples TRBV3-1 to TRBJ2-5, with TRBD2 matching 9 bases. The germline V gene has CDR1 LGHDT and CDR2 YNNKEL (reference sequence). J gave up 4 bases and V 0 bases, and 3 bases lay outside the gene matches. The CDR3 has 15 residues. The CDR3 sequence is CASSQDLAGVETQYF. The DNA for the CDR3 is TGTGCCAGCAGCCAAGATTTAGCGGGAGTAGAGACCCAGTACTTC.

The chain joins TRBV6-2 or TRBV6-3 to TRBJ1-5, with 7 bases lining up with TRBD1. Germline CDR1 is MNHEY and CDR2 is SVGEGT. This CDR3 region has 12 residues. CDR3 coding DNA: TGTGCGAAAGGGACAGGCAATCAGCCCCAGCATTTT. This translates into CAKGTGNQPQHF.

As regards this clonotype: This may stem from a read error, because a much larger clone lies one nucleotide away. The chain links TRBV3-1 to TRBJ2-4; possible D gene TRBD2, 5 bases. With 0 bases removed from V and 13 bases from J, the gap between germline ends came to 19 bases. Per the germline V gene, CDR1 is LGHDT and CDR2 is YNNKEL (reference sequence). The CDR3 extends over 15 amino acids. DNA for the CDR3: TGTGCCAGCAGCCAAGATGGAGGACGGTCAAATGAGCAGTACTTC. It yields the protein CASSQDGGRSNEQYF.

The sample holds many counts of this clonotype. V and J are TRBV3-1 and TRBJ1-1; D might be TRBD1 (5 bases). This CDR3 contains 15 residues. CDR1 is LGHDT, CDR2 YNNKEL, per germline (reference sequence). Deletions cut 4 bases from V and 9 bases from J, with 21 bases between. The CDR3 DNA is TGTGCCAGCAGCCCACGGGAGGGGAGCCTGGCGAAAGCTTTCTTT. It translates to CASSPREGSLAKAFF.

The rearrangement uses TRBV29-1 and TRBJ1-2; maybe TRBD1 (5 bases). CDR3 size: 14 residues. V gave up 5 bases and J gave up 6 bases, with 19 bases separating them. Germline loops: CDR1 SQVTM, CDR2 ANQGSEA. The CDR3 coding sequence is TGCAGCGTTTCCCGAGTCCACCAGGGTGATGGCTACACCTTC. It translates to CSVSRVHQGDGYTF. The whole variable domain, remainder taken from reference TRBV29-1 and TRBJ1-2, is SAVISQKPSRDICQRGTSLTIQCQVDSQVTMMFWYRQQPGQSLTLIATANQGSEATYESGFVIDKFPISRPNLTFSTLTVSNMSPEDSSIYLCSVSRVHQGDGYTFGSGTRLTVV.

This clonotype turned up a few times. The J gene is TRBJ2-4, the V gene TRBV28, with a weak D call TRBD2 (6 bases). This CDR3 region has 22 residues. V was trimmed by 1 base and J by 0 bases, leaving 28 bases between them. Germline V gene lookup returns CDR1 MDHEN and CDR2 SYDVKM. CDR3 DNA: TGTGCCAGCAGTTTATCGGGACTGGGCAGGGCCTCCCCCGTTTCAGCCAAAAACATTCAGTACTTC. Its protein is CASSLSGLGRASPVSAKNIQYF.

This clonotype has at least ten counts. V and J are TRBV2 and TRBJ2-1, with 7 bases matching TRBD2. The CDR3 extends over 13 amino acids. V was pared by 6 bases and J by 4 bases, with 3 bases of the junction left unmatched. Germline values: CDR1 SNHLY, CDR2 FYNNEI. For the CDR3, the DNA is TGTGCCAGCAGCGGGACTACTTACAATGAGCAGTTCTTC. Amino acid sequence: CASSGTTYNEQFF.

The chain recombines TRBV5-1 with TRBJ2-2, with TRBD1 matching 8 bases. The CDR3 sequence is 18 residues long. Germline V lookup: CDR1 SGHRS, CDR2 YFSETQ. With V trimmed by 1 base and J by 4 bases, 12 bases remained unmatched. The CDR3 here is CASSLSGRGRLGTGELFF. CDR3 bases: TGCGCCAGCAGCTTGTCTGGCAGGGGGCGCCTCGGCACCGGGGAGCTGTTTTTT.

V usage is TRBV4-1 and J usage is TRBJ1-6; D is unclear. V was shortened by 2 bases and J by 6 bases, with 17 bases between the two germline ends. Germline V gene lookup returns CDR1 MGHRA and CDR2 YSYEKL. The CDR3 runs 17 residues. In nucleotides, the CDR3 is TGCGCCAGCAGCCAATACCATGTCCGCCTCACTAATTCACCCCTCCACTTT. It translates to CASSQYHVRLTNSPLHF.

This clonotype was counted between two and nine times. This likely reflects a read error, since a far larger clone is one base away. The V and J genes are TRBV28 and TRBJ2-1; D is unclear. The length of the CDR3 is 10 residues. Deletions cut 5 bases from V and 5 bases from J, with 1 base between. Germline V gene data show CDR1 as MDHEN and CDR2 as SYDVKM. CDR3: CASSHNEQFF. As DNA, the CDR3 is TGTGCCAGCAGTCACAATGAGCAGTTCTTC.

This chain uses TRBV19 with TRBJ2-1; 11 bases align to TRBD2. The CDR3 is made up of 17 amino acids. The ends lost 6 bases at V and 4 bases at J; junction bases unmatched: 11. Germline values: CDR1 LNHDA, CDR2 SQIVND (reference sequence). CDR3 DNA sequence: TGTGCCAGTAGCGACTGGACTAGCGGGTTTCGTTACAATGAGCAGTTCTTC. It translates to CASSDWTSGFRYNEQFF.

The sample holds a few counts of this clonotype. A junction end diverges from the germline sequence, so it may reflect a read error. The chain is built from TRBV6-1 and TRBJ2-1; 9 nucleotides agree with TRBD2. Germline lookup yields CDR1 MNHNS and CDR2 SASEGT. This CDR3 contains 15 residues. CDR3 in amino acids: CASTLSGGGYNEQSF. The CDR3 coding sequence is TGTGCCAGCACCCTTAGCGGGGGTGGCTACAATGAGCAGTCCTTC.

The chain is built from TRBV30 and TRBJ1-4, with D possibly being TRBD1 (5 bases). Trimming removed 0 bases at V and 1 base at J, with 21 bases between. Germline V lookup: CDR1 GTSNPN, CDR2 SVGIG (reference sequence). The CDR3 is made up of 19 amino acids. The CDR3 DNA sequence: TGTGCCTGGAGTGTAGGAAGTTTGAGGACACCGGGAACTAATGAAAAACTGTTTTTT. This codes for CAWSVGSLRTPGTNEKLFF.

J is TRBJ1-1 and V is TRBV12-3 or TRBV12-4; no firm D call. The CDR3 has 15 amino acids. V was pared by 6 bases and J by 2 bases, with 16 bases between. The CDR3 region is CASSGPSTLNTEAFF. CDR3 nucleotide sequence: TGTGCCAGCAGCGGACCATCTACCTTAAACACTGAAGCTTTCTTT.